This TCR beta chain appears in the sequencing data of a study of tumor and adjacent non-tumor tissue in lung cancer. Study-wide background: Patients comprised about a dozen adenocarcinoma, a couple of squamous cell carcinoma and 1 small cell lung cancer. Stage I to III disease affected 9 to 10 men and about five women aged roughly 31 to 85. Overall study findings and caveats: Tumor repertoires had a smaller top 100 clone share than normal lung.

Germline V gene sequence: CDR1 MDHEN, CDR2 SYDVKM. Trimming left V 10 bases short and J 9 bases short, with 21 bases between. The CDR3 is 13 amino acids. This clonotype was observed a few times. No antigen is known for it. A much larger clone differs from this one at a single base, so this may be a read error. TCRbeta libraries were built with three rounds of nested PCR, modified from ARM-PCR. One entry per CDR3 protein results from TCRdb running MiXCR on the multiplex PCR reads. The repertoire holds about 78,000 distinct CDR3 sequences, with around 86% as singletons. The template was RNA from unsorted bulk tissue.

This sequence joins TRBV28 and TRBJ2-5; tentative D call: TRBD1 (6 bases). Sequencing was done on a sample of lung tumor tissue. The clonotype comes from a woman between 50 and 59 years old with non-small cell lung cancer. CDR3 amino acids: CATGVGILEAQYF. CDR3 DNA sequence: TGTGCCACAGGGGTCGGGATTTTGGAGGCCCAGTACTTC.